The 22 T cell receptor beta chains below all came from one sample that was sequenced in a study of blood T cell repertoires in COVID-19. Measured with immunoSEQ multiplex PCR; TCRdb has only the in-frame clones, and not every one. The sample holds about 350,000 clones, 87% seen once. The sample taken for sequencing was peripheral blood. These receptors came from a man aged 25 to 40 with COVID-19, enrolled during active disease.

The V call is TRBV11-2, the J call TRBJ2-2; 10 nucleotides align to TRBD1. The germline V gene has CDR1 SGHAT and CDR2 FQNNGV. V lost 5 bases, J lost 5 bases, and 14 bases stayed unmatched. The CDR3 extends over 18 amino acids. As DNA, the CDR3 is TGTGCCAGCAGCCATAATTCGGGACAGGGGTGGTGGACCGGGGAGCTGTTTTTT. Amino acids: CASSHNSGQGWWTGELFF. The whole variable domain, filled in from reference TRBV11-2 and TRBJ2-2, reads EAGVAQSPRYKIIEKRQSVAFWCNPISGHATLYWYQQILGQGPKLLIQFQNNGVVDDSQLPKDRFSAERLKGVDSTLKIQPAKLEDSAVYLCASSHNSGQGWWTGELFFGEGSRLTVL.

This chain uses TRBV9 with TRBJ1-2; TRBD1 matches at 9 bases. This CDR3 has 15 residues. Trimming removed 2 bases from V and 1 base from J; junction bases left unmatched: 3. The germline V gene has CDR1 SGDLS and CDR2 YYNGEE. The CDR3 bases are TGTGCCAGCAGCGTGGGGACAGGGAGTAACTATGGCTACACCTTC. Its protein product is CASSVGTGSNYGYTF. Together with reference TRBV9 and TRBJ1-2, the CDR3 gives the full variable domain: DSGVTQTPKHLITATGQRVTLRCSPRSGDLSVYWYQQSLDQGLQFLIQYYNGEERAKGNILERFSAQQFPDLHSELNLSSLELGDSALYFCASSVGTGSNYGYTFGSGTRLTVV.

The gene calls are TRBV27 and TRBJ1-4; D call uncertain. The ends were cut back, 8 bases at V and 0 bases at J, with 13 bases in the middle. The V gene's germline CDR1 is MNHEY and CDR2 SMNVEV (reference sequence). The CDR3 is 15 amino acids. CDR3: CASGKTYATNEKLFF. The CDR3 nucleotides read TGTGCCAGCGGCAAAACGTATGCAACTAATGAAAAACTGTTTTTT.

The chain has TRBV6-2 or TRBV6-3 and TRBJ1-1, with TRBD1 matching 9 bases. The trim removed 5 bases at V and 4 bases at J, leaving 17 bases unmatched. Germline V gene sequence: CDR1 MNHEY, CDR2 SVGEGT. This CDR3 has 18 residues. The CDR3 DNA reads TGTGCCAGCAGTCTTCTCCCGGGACAGGGTTCCGCCAGCACTGAAGCTTTCTTT. The encoded protein is CASSLLPGQGSASTEAFF.

The chain couples TRBV18 to TRBJ1-5, with D hard to call. The CDR3 contains 14 residues. Germline values: CDR1 KGHSH, CDR2 LQKENI. V dropped 5 bases and J dropped 0 bases, with 8 bases sitting between them. CDR3 loop: CASSEADSNQPQHF. The CDR3 DNA reads TGTGCCAGCTCAGAGGCCGATAGCAATCAGCCCCAGCATTTT.

The chain carries TRBV6-5 and TRBJ2-1; D ambiguous. CDR3 size: 14 residues. In germline, CDR1 is MNHEY, CDR2 SVGAGI. With 2 bases removed from V and 1 base from J, the gap between germline ends came to 6 bases. The CDR3: CASSYDRSYNEQFF. The CDR3 bases are TGTGCCAGCAGTTACGATCGGTCCTACAATGAGCAGTTCTTC.

The V and J genes are TRBV7-2 and TRBJ1-1; D ambiguous. Trimming stripped 2 bases from V and 0 bases from J, with 7 bases between. The CDR3 consists of 14 residues. Germline values: CDR1 SGHTA, CDR2 FQGNSA. The CDR3 loop is CASSLYAVNTEAFF. The CDR3 region has the DNA TGTGCCAGCAGCTTATATGCGGTGAACACTGAAGCTTTCTTT.

This sequence joins TRBV19 and TRBJ1-1; a possible D gene is TRBD1 (5 bases). This CDR3 spans 15 amino acids. Germline values: CDR1 LNHDA, CDR2 SQIVND (reference sequence). The V end lost 7 bases, the J end lost 3 bases, and 18 bases lay between the germline ends. The CDR3 spells CASTEWGGKDTEAFF. The CDR3 DNA sequence: TGTGCCAGTACCGAATGGGGGGGGAAGGACACTGAAGCTTTCTTT.

The chain uses TRBV7-8 and TRBJ1-1; D perhaps matches TRBD1 (6 bases). Germline lookup yields CDR1 SGHVS and CDR2 FQNEAQ. The germline V and J ends were trimmed by 5 bases and 0 bases, with 13 bases remaining between them. The CDR3 covers 15 residues. This CDR3 reads CASSKRGQMNTEAFF. The CDR3 region has the DNA TGTGCCAGCAGCAAAAGGGGACAAATGAACACTGAAGCTTTCTTT.

V is TRBV2 and J is TRBJ1-6; 9 bases align to TRBD1. Germline V lookup: CDR1 SNHLY, CDR2 FYNNEI. The V gene end was trimmed by 7 bases and the J gene end by 10 bases; junction bases not matched to a gene: 2. CDR3 length: 12 residues. The CDR3 region has the DNA TGTGCCAGCATGGACAGGGGATCACCCCTCCACTTT. Translated, it gives CASMDRGSPLHF.

The CDR3 DNA is TGTGCCAGCAGCTGGGGGGACACCGGGGAGCTGTTTTTT. The encoded protein is CASSWGDTGELFF. The V call is TRBV5-6, the J call TRBJ2-2, with D possibly being TRBD2 (6 bases). Looked up from germline, CDR1 is SGHDT and CDR2 is YYEEEE. This CDR3 has 13 amino acids. V lost 3 bases to trimming and J lost 3 bases, with 6 bases between them.

The V and J genes are TRBV6-5 and TRBJ2-5, with 8 bases matching TRBD1. V lost 6 bases, J lost 5 bases, and 8 bases stayed unmatched. The CDR3 length is 14 residues. Germline CDR1 reads MNHEY; CDR2 reads SVGAGI. CDR3 DNA sequence: TGTGCCAGCAGCTATTATAGGACAGGGGAGACCCAGTACTTC. Translating gives CASSYYRTGETQYF.

J is TRBJ2-2 and V is TRBV19; tentatively, D is TRBD1 (6 bases). The CDR3 totals 14 residues. V was trimmed by 8 bases and J by 4 bases, leaving 14 bases between them. Germline V gives CDR1 LNHDA, CDR2 SQIVND (reference sequence). The CDR3 DNA follows: TGTGCCAGTGGACAGTCCGTTGGCACCGGGGAGCTGTTTTTT. Protein: CASGQSVGTGELFF.

The CDR3 is CASRAGIDTQYF. The CDR3 coding sequence is TGTGCCAGCAGAGCCGGGATCGATACGCAGTATTTT. This rearrangement joins TRBV2 to TRBJ2-3; possibly TRBD2 for D (5 bases). CDR3 size: 12 residues. Trimming removed 6 bases at V and 6 bases at J, with 10 bases between. Looked up from germline, CDR1 is SNHLY and CDR2 is FYNNEI. The full variable domain, completed using reference TRBV2 and TRBJ2-3, is EPEVTQTPSHQVTQMGQEVILRCVPISNHLYFYWYRQILGQKVEFLVSFYNNEISEKSEIFDDQFSVERPDGSNFTLKIRSTKLEDSAMYFCASRAGIDTQYFGPGTRLTVL.

This clone was picked up one time. The CDR3 loop reads CASSLGLRTYNEQFF. CDR3 nucleotide sequence: TGTGCCAGTAGTTTGGGACTACGGACCTACAATGAGCAGTTCTTC. This chain uses TRBV19 with TRBJ2-1, with 7 bases lining up with TRBD2. The V and J ends lost 5 bases and 2 bases, in that order; junction bases with no gene match: 6. CDR3 length equals 15 residues. CDR1 LNHDA and CDR2 SQIVND come from the germline V gene (reference sequence).

Only one count was recorded for this clone. The V call is TRBV7-9, the J call TRBJ2-3; D might be TRBD2 (5 bases). Trimming left V 2 bases short and J 0 bases short, with 9 bases between. There are 15 residues in the CDR3. Germline CDR1 and CDR2: SEHNR and FQNEAQ (reference sequence). CDR3 DNA sequence: TGTGCCAGCAGCTTACTAAGCGGTAGCACAGATACGCAGTATTTT. It specifies CASSLLSGSTDTQYF.

This chain uses TRBV3-1 (or the pseudogene TRBV3-2) with TRBJ1-2, with unresolved D. The germline V and J ends were trimmed by 4 bases and 5 bases, with 14 bases remaining between them. Germline CDR1 LGHDT, CDR2 YNNKEL (reference sequence). The CDR3 sequence is 14 residues long. The CDR3 DNA sequence: TGTGCCAGCAGCCGCGCGACAAGCCTTTATGGCTACACCTTC. Its protein product is CASSRATSLYGYTF.

The chain links TRBV28 to TRBJ1-2, with a tentative D call TRBD1 (5 bases). CDR1 is MDHEN and CDR2 is SYDVKM in the germline V gene. Trimming pared 1 base from V and 5 bases from J, leaving 20 bases between. The CDR3 spans 17 residues. CDR3 loop: CASSLSTPEGVRYGYTF. Written as DNA, the CDR3 is TGTGCCAGCAGTTTATCCACCCCGGAAGGGGTTCGGTATGGCTACACCTTC.

V is TRBV29-1 and J is TRBJ1-1; 7 bases fit TRBD1. The trim removed 4 bases at V and 5 bases at J, leaving 7 bases unmatched. The CDR3 contains 13 residues. The V gene's germline CDR1 is SQVTM and CDR2 ANQGSEA. CDR3: CSVGVGGWTEAFF. The CDR3 nucleotides are TGCAGCGTTGGAGTAGGGGGCTGGACTGAAGCTTTCTTT.

The chain is built from TRBV6-2 or TRBV6-3 and TRBJ1-4, with 8 bases identical to TRBD1. The V gene end was trimmed by 5 bases and the J gene end by 8 bases; junction bases not matched to a gene: 1. The CDR3 extends over 12 amino acids. Germline loops: CDR1 MNHEY, CDR2 SVGEGT. This chain's CDR3 is CASSRQGEKLFF. CDR3 in DNA: TGTGCCAGCAGTCGACAGGGGGAAAAACTGTTTTTT.

V usage is TRBV28 and J usage is TRBJ1-5; TRBD1 matches at 7 bases. The CDR3 runs to 18 residues. In germline, CDR1 is MDHEN, CDR2 SYDVKM. J lost 0 bases, V lost 3 bases, and 11 bases had no gene match. The CDR3 spells CASSFPQTGRRSNQPQHF. The CDR3 DNA reads TGTGCCAGCAGTTTCCCCCAGACAGGGAGACGTAGCAATCAGCCCCAGCATTTT. Combining the CDR3 with reference TRBV28 and TRBJ1-5 gives the whole variable domain DVKVTQSSRYLVKRTGEKVFLECVQDMDHENMFWYRQDPGLGLRLIYFSYDVKMKEKGDIPEGYSVSREKKERFSLILESASTNQTSMYLCASSFPQTGRRSNQPQHFGDGTRLSIL.

Note on this clone: Its ends do not fully match the called genes, so a read error is possible. The chain recombines TRBV6-6 with TRBJ1-2; 8 bases line up with TRBD1. CDR3 size: 13 residues. The germline V gene has CDR1 MNHNY and CDR2 SVGAGI (reference sequence). The CDR3 here is CASSYGTGEKYGF. CDR3 nucleotides: TGTGCCAGCAGTTATGGGACAGGTGAAAAGTACGGGTTC.